The 11 T cell receptor beta chains below were found in one sample sequenced in a study of yellow fever vaccine responses in identical twins. MiXCR, applied by TCRdb to the RT-PCR reads, yields one record per CDR3 protein. The sample yields some 800 distinct CDR3 sequences, 75% to 90% seen once. The sample consisted of T cells from blood (PBMCs), unsorted or a sorted subset (not recorded which), taken before or after yellow fever vaccination (not recorded which). The receptors derive from a female donor who received the yellow fever vaccine.

V and J are TRBV11-3 and TRBJ2-5, with TRBD1 matching over 10 bases. Germline-derived CDR1 and CDR2 are SGHNT and YENEEA. The V segment lost 5 bases and the J segment 1 base; nucleotides outside the gene matches: 10. The CDR3 covers 17 residues. CDR3 region: CASSLPRGTGVQETQYF. The CDR3 nucleotides are TGTGCCAGCAGCCTGCCCAGGGGGACAGGGGTCCAAGAGACCCAGTACTTC.

V is TRBV11-3 and J is TRBJ2-3, with D perhaps TRBD2 (6 bases). Germline CDR1 SGHNT, CDR2 YENEEA. V dropped 4 bases and J dropped 6 bases, with 8 bases sitting between them. The CDR3 runs to 12 residues. The CDR3, as DNA: TGTGCCAGCAGCTCTGGGAGGGATACGCAGTATTTT. This translates into CASSSGRDTQYF. Using reference TRBV11-3 and TRBJ2-3 for the parts outside the CDR3, the full variable domain is EAGVVQSPRYKIIEKKQPVAFWCNPISGHNTLYWYLQNLGQGPELLIRYENEEAVDDSQLPKDRFSAERLKGVDSTLKIQPAELGDSAVYLCASSSGRDTQYFGPGTRLTVL.

This rearrangement joins TRBV5-4 to TRBJ2-2; TRBD2 matches 8 bases. This CDR3 is built from 16 residues. CDR1 is SGHNT, CDR2 YYREEE, per germline (reference sequence). Unmatched junction bases numbered 13, after V lost 5 bases and J lost 7 bases. The CDR3 DNA is TGTGCCAGCAGTAAACCCGGGACTAGATCCCACGGGGAGCTGTTTTTT. Translated: CASSKPGTRSHGELFF.

V gene TRBV11-1 combines with J gene TRBJ2-3; no clear D. The V gene's germline CDR1 is SGHAT and CDR2 FQDESV (reference sequence). Trimming shortened V by 2 bases and J by 5 bases, and 2 bases separated the two germline ends. The CDR3 totals 11 residues. The CDR3: CASSLKDTQYF. The DNA of the CDR3 is TGTGCCAGCAGCTTAAAAGATACGCAGTATTTT.

The chain combines TRBV4-3 with TRBJ2-1, with a tentative D call TRBD1 (5 bases). Trimming took off 0 bases at V and 5 bases at J, with 5 bases between the two ends. The germline CDR1 and CDR2 sequences are LGHNA and YSLEER. This CDR3 region has 13 residues. The CDR3 region has the DNA TGCGCCAGCAGCCAAGAGGACAACAATGAGCAGTTCTTC. It yields the protein CASSQEDNNEQFF.

The V gene is TRBV7-6, the J gene TRBJ1-5; D ambiguous. This CDR3 has 16 residues. V was shortened by 3 bases and J by 2 bases, with 14 bases between the two germline ends. Germline-derived CDR1 and CDR2 are SGHVS and FNYEAQ. The CDR3: CASSLNPAGGNQPQHF. CDR3 DNA: TGTGCCAGCAGCTTGAACCCGGCGGGAGGCAATCAGCCCCAGCATTTT.

This clonotype came up once. The rearrangement joins TRBV11-2 to TRBJ2-7; 11 bases map to TRBD2. Germline trimming cut 5 bases from V and 3 bases from J; bases unmatched to any gene: 15. CDR1 and CDR2 from the germline V gene are SGHAT and FQNNGV. The CDR3 consists of 18 residues. The CDR3 nucleotides read TGTGCCAGCAGCCCGGGCGGGGGACTAGCGGCAGTACTCTACGAGCAGTACTTC. Its translation: CASSPGGGLAAVLYEQYF.

The chain is built from TRBV29-1 and TRBJ1-1; D unclear. The CDR3 contains 11 residues. Germline-derived CDR1 and CDR2 are SQVTM and ANQGSEA. The V gene lost 6 bases and the J gene lost 6 bases, with 11 bases spanning the gap. The CDR3 region is CSVKDNSEAFF. The DNA for the CDR3 is TGCAGCGTGAAAGACAATTCTGAAGCTTTCTTT.

V gene TRBV10-1 combines with J gene TRBJ1-2; D unclear. Trimming left V 0 bases short and J 4 bases short, with 12 bases between. Germline-derived CDR1 and CDR2 are WNHNN and SYGVQD (reference sequence). The CDR3 is 15 residues long. The CDR3 DNA is TGCGCCAGCAGTGAGTCGGACGGATCCCCCTATGGCTACACCTTC. Translated, it gives CASSESDGSPYGYTF.

This clonotype was recorded only once. The chain couples TRBV11-1 to TRBJ1-2, with TRBD1 identical over 7 bases. V shed 6 bases and J 4 bases; nucleotides not matched to a gene: 11. Per germline, CDR1 SGHAT and CDR2 FQDESV (reference sequence). CDR3 length: 15 amino acids. CDR3: CASSRFYRGGYGYTF. The CDR3 bases are TGTGCCAGCAGTCGTTTTTACAGGGGTGGCTATGGCTACACCTTC.

The V and J genes are TRBV10-2 and TRBJ2-3; TRBD2 might be the D (5 bases). The CDR3 length is 12 residues. Looked up from germline, CDR1 is WSHSY and CDR2 is SAAADI. Trimming took off 11 bases at V and 4 bases at J, with 13 bases between the two ends. The CDR3 region is CAVRVSADTQYF. The DNA for the CDR3 is TGCGCCGTGAGGGTTTCGGCAGATACGCAGTATTTT.